Listed here are 6 T cell receptor beta chains from one sample, sequenced in a study of CD8 T cells in Susac syndrome. Reverse transcription of about 0.5 to 1 ug RNA used random hexamers. Using its own MiXCR run on the immunoSEQ multiplex PCR reads, TCRdb lists one record per CDR3 protein. The table records just over 300,000 distinct CDR3 sequences, 92% of them present only once. Material: CD4+ T cells from PBMCs. The receptors come from a human donor with multiple sclerosis.

This sequence joins TRBV3-1 and TRBJ2-5; the D is unclear. The ends were cut back, 2 bases at V and 2 bases at J, with 3 bases in the middle. Germline CDR1 reads LGHDT; CDR2 reads YNNKEL (reference sequence). This CDR3 comprises 12 residues. The CDR3 region is CASSQLQETQYF. The DNA of the CDR3 is TGTGCCAGCAGCCAACTGCAAGAGACCCAGTACTTC.

This chain uses TRBV7-3 with TRBJ2-1; 7 positions match TRBD2. With V trimmed by 0 bases and J by 13 bases, 3 bases remained unmatched. Germline V gene lookup returns CDR1 SGHTA and CDR2 FQGTGA. CDR3 size: 12 residues. This chain's CDR3 is CASSLTGTTQFF. CDR3 bases: TGTGCCAGCAGCTTAACAGGGACTACACAGTTCTTC. The full variable domain, its missing parts supplied by reference TRBV7-3 and TRBJ2-1, is GAGVSQTPSNKVTEKGKYVELRCDPISGHTALYWYRQSLGQGPEFLIYFQGTGAADDSGLPNDRFFAVRPEGSVSTLKIQRTERGDSAVYLCASSLTGTTQFFGPGTRLTVL.

The genes are TRBV10-3 and TRBJ1-1, with 7 bases aligning to TRBD1. With 3 bases clipped from V and 4 bases from J, the junction kept 8 bases outside the gene matches. The CDR3 has 15 amino acids. Germline assignment: CDR1 ENHRY and CDR2 SYGVKD. Here the CDR3 reads CAISEPGGGSTEAFF. DNA of the CDR3: TGTGCCATCAGTGAACCAGGGGGGGGGAGCACTGAAGCTTTCTTT.

V and J are TRBV18 and TRBJ1-2; possible D gene TRBD1, 6 bases. The CDR3 runs 15 residues. Trimming left V 2 bases short and J 4 bases short, with 14 bases between. Per germline, CDR1 KGHSH and CDR2 LQKENI. The CDR3 nucleotides are TGTGCCAGCTCACCAAAACAGGGAAACCCCTATGGCTACACCTTC. It encodes CASSPKQGNPYGYTF.

The rearrangement uses TRBV2 and TRBJ2-7; TRBD1 matches at 9 bases. The germline V gene encodes CDR1 SNHLY and CDR2 FYNNEI. Germline trimming cut 7 bases from V and 5 bases from J; bases unmatched to any gene: 9. This CDR3 comprises 14 residues. The DNA of the CDR3 is TGTGCCAGCATTACGGGACAGGGTGTCCACGAGCAGTACTTC. Its protein is CASITGQGVHEQYF.

In its sample, this clonotype was seen a few times. The chain carries TRBV4-2 and TRBJ2-7, with 9 bases identical to TRBD1. The CDR3 length is 14 residues. V dropped 4 bases and J dropped 0; count of bases not matched to a gene: 1. Germline V CDR1 and CDR2: LGHNA, YNFKEQ. In nucleotides, the CDR3 is TGTGCCAGCAGCCGGGACAGGGCCTCCTACGAGCAGTACTTC. It codes for CASSRDRASYEQYF.